The subject of this entry is one TCR beta chain. Antigen: not known. Using immunoSEQ multiplex PCR, the repertoire was profiled, and TCRdb retains in-frame clones only, with some absent. The sample spans about 140,000 clones; the ten largest clones claim 2.2%. The sample belongs to a study of T cell responses to AZD1222 COVID-19 vaccine. General study findings and limits: With two AZD1222 doses given, Spike-specific TCR breadth and depth both rose. At baseline, seropositivity was found in only a handful of AZD1222 recipients. Nearly half of unique spike-specific TCRs reportedly avoided B.1.351 and B.1.1.7 mutated regions. None of the repertoires were sampled until the peak T cell response had passed.

The germline V gene has CDR1 SGHAT and CDR2 FQNNGV. This CDR3 is built from 14 residues. V shed 5 bases, J shed 6 bases, and the junction held 7 bases outside the gene matches. The specimen was peripheral blood. The rearrangement uses TRBV11-2 and TRBJ1-2; 9 bases are shared with TRBD1. This TCR was sampled from an adult in good health. CDR3 DNA sequence: TGTGCCAGCAGCCAAGACAGGGGGTTGGATGGCTACACCTTC. This encodes CASSQDRGLDGYTF. Using reference TRBV11-2 and TRBJ1-2 for the parts outside the CDR3, the full variable domain is EAGVAQSPRYKIIEKRQSVAFWCNPISGHATLYWYQQILGQGPKLLIQFQNNGVVDDSQLPKDRFSAERLKGVDSTLKIQPAKLEDSAVYLCASSQDRGLDGYTFGSGTRLTVV.